This T cell receptor (beta chain) was recovered during a study of cytomegalovirus exposure and HLA in healthy donors. Study-level findings and limits: More clonal expansion characterized HLA-associated TCR beta chains than equally common others in a later analysis.

The CDR3 is 14 amino acids. CDR1 and CDR2 from the germline V gene are KGHSH and LQKENI. The germline V and J ends were trimmed by 3 bases and 5 bases, with 13 bases remaining between them. In the PCR, 60 Vbeta and 13 Jbeta primers were used. Measured with immunoSEQ multiplex PCR; TCRdb has only the in-frame clones, and not every one. The top ten clones hold more than 4.5% of a sample with over 100,000 clones, around nine tenths of them seen once. Notes on this clone: What it binds is unknown.

The rearrangement uses TRBV18 and TRBJ2-5, with D possibly TRBD2 on 5 matching bases. Sequencing was performed on PBMCs. This receptor was obtained from a woman younger than 45 in good health and CMV-seronegative. DNA of the CDR3: TGTGCCAGCTCACCGGGGAGCTTCGACGAGACCCAGTACTTC. Its protein product is CASSPGSFDETQYF.